This T cell receptor (beta chain) comes out of a study of blood T cell repertoires in COVID-19. Turning to the study itself: Italy, Spain and the United States were the sources of the convalescent and acute COVID-19 samples.

The CDR3 extends over 14 amino acids. V shed 4 bases and J shed 0 bases, with 4 bases lying between them. CDR1 is WSHSY and CDR2 is SAAADI in the germline V gene. Profiling relied on immunoSEQ multiplex PCR, and the TCRdb table lists in-frame clones only, not all of them. This table holds roughly 200,000 clones, around 90% found once. The TCR originated in a man aged 40-55 years with acute or convalescent COVID-19. The V call is TRBV10-2, the J call TRBJ2-6; D gene ambiguous. The sample taken for sequencing was peripheral blood. CDR3 in DNA: TGCGCCAGCAGTGTGAGCTCTGGGGCCAACGTCCTGACTTTC. Amino acid sequence: CASSVSSGANVLTF.